This entry concerns a single T cell receptor beta chain. Recruitment covered over 20 US areas and drew participants whose ages spanned roughly 18 to 100 years. This sample was included in a study of blood T cell repertoires in COVID-19. Study summary: Acute-phase and convalescent COVID-19 samples originated in the United States, Italy and Spain. PBMCs, B-cell-depleted T cells, or T cells were the source of the cDNA or gDNA that made up the material.

Per the authors' pipeline: Amplification of reference gene primers was used by the study to estimate nucleated cell counts. Data came from immunoSEQ multiplex PCR; TCRdb stores just in-frame clones and leaves some out. The D gene and trimming were derived from the DNA, and the V and J assignments and clone size from that table. Of over 250,000 clones in the sample, around 87% were seen once. Sequencing was done on a sample of PBMCs or T cells enriched from blood (not recorded which). This TCR derives from a woman aged 25 to 39 who had recovered from COVID-19.

The CDR3 loop is CASRTSGVNEQFF. CDR3 DNA: TGTGCCAGCAGAACCTCAGGGGTCAATGAGCAGTTCTTC. V gene TRBV6-5 combines with J gene TRBJ2-1, with D maybe TRBD1 (6 bases). Germline V gene data show CDR1 as MNHEY and CDR2 as SVGAGI. The CDR3 is made up of 13 amino acids. V lost 6 bases, J lost 6 bases, and 12 bases lay in between.